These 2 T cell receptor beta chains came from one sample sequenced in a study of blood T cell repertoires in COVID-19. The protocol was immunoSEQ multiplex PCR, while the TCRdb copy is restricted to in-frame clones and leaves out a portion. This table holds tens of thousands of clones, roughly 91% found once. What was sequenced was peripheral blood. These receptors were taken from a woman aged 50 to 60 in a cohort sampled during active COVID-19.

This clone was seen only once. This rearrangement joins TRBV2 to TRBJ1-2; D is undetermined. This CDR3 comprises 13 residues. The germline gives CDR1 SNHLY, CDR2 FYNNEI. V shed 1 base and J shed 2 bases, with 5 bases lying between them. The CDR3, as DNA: TGTGCCAGCAGTGAAGACGGGAACTATGGCTACACCTTC. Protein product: CASSEDGNYGYTF.

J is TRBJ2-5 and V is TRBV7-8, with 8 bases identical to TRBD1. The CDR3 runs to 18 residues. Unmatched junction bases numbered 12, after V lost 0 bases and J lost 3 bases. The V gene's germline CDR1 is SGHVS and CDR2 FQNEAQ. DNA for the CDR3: TGTGCCAGCAGCTTAGCCTCGCAGGGGGCAGTGAAAAAAGAGACCCAGTACTTC. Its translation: CASSLASQGAVKKETQYF.